A single sample is the source of the 17 T cell receptor beta chains below, sequenced in a study of human T cells and chemical hapten exposure. Time point defined: patch test 1, 2 weeks after DPC sensitization. Treatment given: therapeutic diphenylcyclopropenone sensitization with weekly scalp DPC. TCRdb reprocessed the RACE reads with MiXCR, giving one entry per CDR3 protein. The sample yields approximately 100,000 distinct CDR3 sequences, approximately 10% seen once. The specimen comprised whole blood, sampled in connection with sensitization to the hapten diphenylcyclopropenone (DPC). The receptor source for this set is a woman aged 40 to 50 with alopecia areata. Some clones in this sample may be carry-over from other donors' samples.

The chain is built from TRBV19 and TRBJ2-7; tentative D call: TRBD2 (5 bases). CDR1 LNHDA and CDR2 SQIVND come from the germline V gene (reference sequence). The CDR3 totals 12 residues. V was trimmed by 6 bases and J by 2 bases, leaving 8 bases between them. The CDR3 reads CASSPGTYEQYF. Written as DNA, the CDR3 is TGTGCCAGTAGCCCCGGGACCTACGAGCAGTACTTC.

In this sample, this clonotype turned up a few times. The chain uses TRBV20-1 and TRBJ2-1, with 7 bases fitting TRBD2. CDR3 size: 14 residues. The V gene's germline CDR1 is DFQATT and CDR2 SNEGSKA (reference sequence). The J segment lost 7 bases and the V segment lost 2 bases, leaving 8 bases of the junction unmatched. For the CDR3, the DNA is TGCAGTGCTAGACGTCTAGCGGAAACTAATGAGCAGTTCTTC. As protein: CSARRLAETNEQFF.

The chain combines TRBV29-1 with TRBJ2-5, with 8 bases matching TRBD1. CDR1 and CDR2 (germline): SQVTM, ANQGSEA. Unmatched junction bases numbered 10, after V lost 8 bases and J lost 2 bases. The CDR3 runs 14 residues. CDR3 DNA: TGCAGCACCTCTTCCCGACAGGGGCAAGAGACCCAGTACTTC. Translating gives CSTSSRQGQETQYF.

The rearrangement joins TRBV5-8 to TRBJ2-2; D is perhaps TRBD2 (5 bases). The CDR3 runs 15 residues. Germline assignment: CDR1 SGHTS and CDR2 YDEGEE. Trimming left V 7 bases short and J 1 base short, with 14 bases between. The CDR3 loop reads CASASSGLNTGELFF. The CDR3 coding sequence is TGTGCCAGCGCCTCGAGCGGTTTGAACACCGGGGAGCTGTTTTTT.

The V and J genes are TRBV4-3 and TRBJ1-1; D gene unclear. This CDR3 region has 13 residues. The germline V gene encodes CDR1 LGHNA and CDR2 YSLEER. Trimming cost V 0 bases and J 2 bases, with 4 bases left between them. CDR3 in amino acids: CASSQEANTEAFF. The CDR3 region has the DNA TGCGCCAGCAGCCAAGAAGCCAACACTGAAGCTTTCTTT.

This clonotype was detected ten times or more. The rearrangement uses TRBV29-1 and TRBJ1-3, with no clear D. V gave up 2 bases and J gave up 4 bases, with 15 bases separating them. CDR3 length: 15 residues. Germline lookup yields CDR1 SQVTM and CDR2 ANQGSEA. CDR3 nucleotide sequence: TGCAGCGTTGAAATGGACTCGGTTCAAGGAAACACCATATATTTT. The encoded protein is CSVEMDSVQGNTIYF.

J is TRBJ2-7 and V is TRBV29-1, with D unresolved. V dropped 2 bases and J dropped 6 bases, with 14 bases sitting between them. Looked up from germline, CDR1 is SQVTM and CDR2 is ANQGSEA. This CDR3 contains 13 residues. CDR3 residues: CSVELPGPGEQYF. The DNA for the CDR3 is TGCAGCGTTGAACTTCCTGGTCCGGGCGAGCAGTACTTC.

DNA of the CDR3: TGTGCCAGCAGCTCCGCCTTCTCCTACGAGCAGTACTTC. Translated, it gives CASSSAFSYEQYF. The chain joins TRBV7-9 to TRBJ2-7, with D unresolved. The CDR3 loop spans 13 amino acids. Looked up from germline, CDR1 is SEHNR and CDR2 is FQNEAQ (reference sequence). Trimming shortened V by 4 bases and J by 0 bases, and 7 bases separated the two germline ends. The whole variable domain, remainder taken from reference TRBV7-9 and TRBJ2-7, is DTGVSQNPRHKITKRGQNVTFRCDPISEHNRLYWYRQTLGQGPEFLTYFQNEAQLEKSRLLSDRFSAERPKGSFSTLEIQRTEQGDSAMYLCASSSAFSYEQYFGPGTRLTVT.

This clonotype has only a few counts. The chain recombines TRBV7-9 with TRBJ2-2, with D possibly matching TRBD1 (5 bases). This CDR3 spans 16 amino acids. CDR1 SEHNR and CDR2 FQNEAQ come from the germline V gene (reference sequence). V lost 1 base, J lost 0 bases, and 9 bases lay in between. The CDR3 loop is CASSLGTRTNTGELFF. The CDR3 nucleotides read TGTGCCAGCAGCTTAGGGACACGGACGAACACCGGGGAGCTGTTTTTT.

There are a few counts of this clonotype. The chain employs TRBV20-1 and TRBJ1-6; 7 nucleotides line up with TRBD1. The CDR3 loop spans 15 amino acids. CDR1 and CDR2 (germline): DFQATT, SNEGSKA (reference sequence). CDR3 protein: CSLLGGQPYNSPLHF. CDR3 nucleotide sequence: TGCAGCCTCCTCGGGGGACAGCCCTATAATTCACCCCTCCACTTT.

V and J are TRBV5-1 and TRBJ2-1; possible D gene TRBD2, 5 bases. Germline values: CDR1 SGHRS, CDR2 YFSETQ. The CDR3 has 17 amino acids. V was pared by 5 bases and J by 0 bases, with 18 bases between. In nucleotides, the CDR3 is TGCGCCAGCAGGCCCCGGGGATCGAGGTCCTCCTACAATGAGCAGTTCTTC. Translation: CASRPRGSRSSYNEQFF.

This clonotype was observed a handful of times. This chain connects TRBV28 to TRBJ1-1; 10 bases are shared with TRBD1. CDR1 is MDHEN, CDR2 SYDVKM, per germline. This CDR3 has 16 amino acids. V shed 6 bases and J 8 bases; nucleotides not matched to a gene: 15. CDR3 in DNA: TGTGCCAGCAGGGCTATGGGACAGGGGTGGGGGCCAGAAGCTTTCTTT. Its translation is CASRAMGQGWGPEAFF.

There are a few counts of this clonotype. CDR3 in amino acids: CASSRGQVQTIGYTF. Here the CDR3 DNA reads TGTGCCAGCAGCCGCGGGCAGGTCCAGACTATTGGCTACACCTTC. V is TRBV7-2 and J is TRBJ1-2; unclear D gene. The CDR3 consists of 15 residues. V shed 5 bases and J shed 7 bases, with 20 bases lying between them. Germline loops: CDR1 SGHTA, CDR2 FQGNSA. The full variable domain, completed using reference TRBV7-2 and TRBJ1-2, is GAGVSQSPSNKVTEKGKDVELRCDPISGHTALYWYRQSLGQGLEFLIYFQGNSAPDKSGLPSDRFSAERTGGSVSTLTIQRTQQEDSAVYLCASSRGQVQTIGYTFGSGTRLTVV.

There are a few counts of this clonotype. This chain joins TRBV5-1 and TRBJ2-2, with D perhaps being TRBD1 or TRBD2 (5 bases each). V was cut by 1 base and J by 4 bases, with 14 bases left in between. This CDR3 is built from 16 residues. CDR1 and CDR2 (germline): SGHRS, YFSETQ. The CDR3: CASSLRDRGTTGELFF. The CDR3 DNA reads as TGCGCCAGCAGCTTGCGGGACCGAGGGACCACCGGGGAGCTGTTTTTT.

This clonotype showed up just a few times. The V call is TRBV14, the J call TRBJ2-3, with D possibly matching TRBD2 (6 bases). The CDR3 runs to 14 residues. With 0 bases removed from V and 6 bases from J, the gap between germline ends came to 10 bases. Germline-derived CDR1 and CDR2 are SGHDN and FVKESK. The CDR3 is CASSQDGSRDTQYF. DNA of the CDR3: TGTGCCAGCAGCCAAGACGGGAGTAGGGATACGCAGTATTTT.

This clonotype occurred a few times. V is TRBV14 and J is TRBJ2-7, with a possible D match to TRBD1 (6 bases). The CDR3 is made up of 15 amino acids. Germline CDR1 SGHDN, CDR2 FVKESK. The V end lost 3 bases, the J end lost 0 bases, and 12 bases lay between the germline ends. The CDR3: CASSQTGLDSYEQYF. In nucleotides, the CDR3 is TGTGCCAGCAGCCAGACAGGACTCGACTCCTACGAGCAGTACTTC.

This clonotype was counted at least ten times. The rearrangement uses TRBV12-3 or TRBV12-4 and TRBJ2-7; 7 bases are shared with TRBD2. This CDR3 has 13 amino acids. V lost 5 bases and J lost 7; bases outside the gene matches: 8. DNA for the CDR3: TGTGCCAGCAGTCCAAACCTAGCGGAAGAGCAGTACTTC. Protein product: CASSPNLAEEQYF.